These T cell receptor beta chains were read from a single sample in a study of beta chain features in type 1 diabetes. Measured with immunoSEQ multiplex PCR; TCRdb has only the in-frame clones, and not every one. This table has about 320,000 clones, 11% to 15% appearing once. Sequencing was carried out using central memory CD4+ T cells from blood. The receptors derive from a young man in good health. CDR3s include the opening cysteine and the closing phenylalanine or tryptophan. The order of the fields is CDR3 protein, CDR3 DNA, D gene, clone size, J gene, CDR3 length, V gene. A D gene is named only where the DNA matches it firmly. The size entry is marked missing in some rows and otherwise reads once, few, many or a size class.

CASSPGGQGGRYTF	TGTGCCAGCTCACCAGGCGGACAGGGGGGTCGCTACACCTTC	TRBD1	-	TRBJ1-2	14	TRBV18
CASNLGSGNEKLFF	TGTGCCAGCAATCTCGGGAGCGGGAATGAAAAACTGTTTTTT	-	few	TRBJ1-4	14	TRBV2
CASSLRSDYEQYF	TGTGCCAGCAGCTTACGATCGGACTACGAGCAGTACTTC	-	-	TRBJ2-7	13	TRBV7-2
CASRMTSGASSTDTQYF	TGTGCCAGCAGAATGACTAGCGGGGCCTCGTCCACAGATACGCAGTATTTT	TRBD2	few	TRBJ2-3	17	TRBV2
CASSSGPNTDTQYF	TGTGCCAGCAGCTCCGGACCTAACACAGATACGCAGTATTTT	-	-	TRBJ2-3	14	TRBV7-2
CASSQEGLVGTQYF	TGCGCCAGCAGCCAAGAGGGATTGGTAGGGACCCAGTACTTC	-	-	TRBJ2-5	14	TRBV4-3
CASRKGQGDYGYTF	TGTGCCAGCAGAAAGGGACAGGGGGACTATGGCTACACCTTC	TRBD1	few	TRBJ1-2	14	TRBV27
CASSQEGTSGDTQYF	TGCGCCAGCAGCCAAGAGGGTACTAGCGGAGATACGCAGTATTTT	TRBD2	few	TRBJ2-3	15	TRBV4-1
CASSYGANYGYTF	TGTGCCAGCAGTTACGGTGCTAACTATGGCTACACCTTC	-	once	TRBJ1-2	13	TRBV6-5
CASSLTDEQFF	TGTGCCAGCAGCTTAACAGATGAGCAGTTCTTC	-	-	TRBJ2-1	11	TRBV7-3
CASSRGDRAYEQYF	TGCGCCAGCAGCCGCGGCGACAGGGCCTACGAGCAGTACTTC	TRBD1	few	TRBJ2-7	14	TRBV5-1
CAWSIPPGYNSPLHF	TGTGCCTGGAGTATTCCCCCGGGCTATAATTCACCCCTCCACTTT	-	-	TRBJ1-6	15	TRBV30
CAWSVLGGAGTEAFF	TGTGCCTGGAGTGTATTGGGGGGCGCGGGAACTGAAGCTTTCTTT	-	-	TRBJ1-1	15	TRBV30
CARSLVASGGAGNTQYF	TGTGCCCGCAGCTTAGTGGCTAGCGGGGGGGCGGGGAATACGCAGTATTTT	TRBD2	few	TRBJ2-3	17	TRBV7-2
CASSAMTGGAGNYGYTF	TGTGCCAGCAGTGCCATGACAGGGGGCGCGGGTAACTATGGCTACACCTTC	TRBD1	-	TRBJ1-2	17	TRBV6-1
CASSSWTSGTGELFF	TGTGCCAGCAGTTCCTGGACTAGCGGAACCGGGGAGCTGTTTTTT	TRBD2	-	TRBJ2-2	15	TRBV27
CASSGGTSREQYF	TGTGCCAGCAGCGGAGGGACTAGTCGGGAGCAGTACTTC	TRBD2	-	TRBJ2-7	13	TRBV5-4
CASSLRGTGYGYTF	TGTGCCAGCAGCTTGCGTGGGACAGGCTATGGCTACACCTTC	TRBD1	-	TRBJ1-2	14	TRBV5-4
CSVEQGRQYF	TGCAGCGTTGAACAGGGTAGGCAGTACTTC	-	-	TRBJ2-7	10	TRBV29-1
CASSLDLGGEAFF	TGTGCCAGCAGCTTGGATTTAGGAGGGGAAGCTTTCTTT	-	few	TRBJ1-1	13	TRBV5-6
CASSLRQGGEQETQYF	TGTGCCAGCAGCTTACGCCAGGGGGGGGAGCAAGAGACCCAGTACTTC	-	-	TRBJ2-5	16	TRBV7-8
CASTPRISGNYGYTF	TGTGCCAGCACCCCCCGGATCTCGGGTAACTATGGCTACACCTTC	-	-	TRBJ1-2	15	TRBV13
CASSLERSNNEQFF	TGTGCCAGCAGCTTAGAGAGGAGTAACAATGAGCAGTTCTTC	-	-	TRBJ2-1	14	TRBV11-2
CASSSDADDEQYF	TGTGCCAGCAGTTCGGACGCCGACGACGAGCAGTACTTC	-	few	TRBJ2-7	13	TRBV4-1
CASSEQGRDQPQHF	TGTGCCAGCAGTGAACAGGGGAGGGATCAGCCCCAGCATTTT	-	few	TRBJ1-5	14	TRBV6-1
CASSWRTPTNTEAFF	TGTGCCAGTAGTTGGAGGACTCCGACGAACACTGAAGCTTTCTTT	-	-	TRBJ1-1	15	TRBV19
CASSLNPTDTQYF	TGTGCCAGCAGCTTAAACCCCACAGATACGCAGTATTTT	-	-	TRBJ2-3	13	TRBV7-3
CASSLDGQGSGYGYTF	TGCGCCAGCAGCTTGGACGGACAGGGGTCGGGCTATGGCTACACCTTC	TRBD1	few	TRBJ1-2	16	TRBV5-1
CASSQDGHRGLGETQYF	TGTGCCAGCAGCCAAGACGGCCACAGGGGGCTTGGAGAGACCCAGTACTTC	TRBD1	-	TRBJ2-5	17	TRBV2
CASSSRTSGGLNEQFF	TGTGCCAGCAGTTCGCGGACTAGCGGGGGCCTCAATGAGCAGTTCTTC	TRBD2	few	TRBJ2-1	16	TRBV27
CASRKEDVGSWGQFF	TGTGCCAGCAGAAAAGAGGACGTCGGGAGTTGGGGGCAGTTCTTC	-	-	TRBJ2-1	15	TRBV5-6
CASSTGGNGYTF	TGTGCCAGCAGTACAGGGGGAAATGGCTACACCTTC	TRBD1	few	TRBJ1-2	12	TRBV6-1
CASSRGGKVLEQFF	TGTGCCAGCAGCCGCGGGGGGAAGGTACTTGAGCAGTTCTTC	TRBD2	many	TRBJ2-1	14	TRBV7-2
CASSQDFSASRYEQYF	TGCGCCAGCAGCCAAGATTTTTCGGCTTCTCGGTACGAGCAGTACTTC	-	few	TRBJ2-7	16	TRBV4-1
CASSQDRLTSGGKKTQYF	TGTGCCAGCAGCCAAGATAGGCTGACTAGCGGGGGGAAGAAGACCCAATACTTC	TRBD2	-	TRBJ2-5	18	TRBV14
CASSVGYNSYEQYF	TGTGCCAGCAGCGTAGGTTACAACTCCTACGAGCAGTACTTC	-	few	TRBJ2-7	14	TRBV9
CASSPGVRASNQPQHF	TGTGCCAGCAGCCCTGGCGTCAGGGCGTCTAATCAGCCCCAGCATTTT	-	-	TRBJ1-5	16	TRBV7-7
CASSLGTGSTGELFF	TGCGCCAGCAGCTTAGGGACAGGGAGTACCGGGGAGCTGTTTTTT	TRBD1	few	TRBJ2-2	15	TRBV5-1
CSVDRGQGNYGYTF	TGCAGCGTTGATCGGGGACAGGGAAACTATGGCTACACCTTC	TRBD1	-	TRBJ1-2	14	TRBV29-1
CASSNGGPLETQYF	TGTGCCAGCAGCAATGGGGGGCCGCTTGAGACCCAGTACTTC	-	-	TRBJ2-5	14	TRBV7-2
CASSLTASPGANVLTF	TGTGCCAGCAGCTTAACGGCCTCTCCTGGGGCCAACGTCCTGACTTTC	-	-	TRBJ2-6	16	TRBV7-3
CASSGGANREGYTF	TGTGCCAGCAGCGGGGGAGCCAACCGAGAAGGCTACACCTTC	-	few	TRBJ1-2	14	TRBV4-2
CASSLRFNEQFF	TGTGCCAGCAGCCTCAGGTTCAATGAGCAGTTCTTC	-	few	TRBJ2-1	12	TRBV5-6
CASSQGTEAFF	TGTGCCAGCAGCCAGGGGACCGAAGCTTTCTTT	-	-	TRBJ1-1	11	TRBV4-2